One and the same sample provided the 18 T cell receptor beta chains below, sequenced in a study of shared clonotypes between healthy human individuals. The table came from immunoSEQ multiplex PCR; TCRdb's copy has only in-frame clones and leaves some out. The table lists 1 million to 1.3 million clones, around three quarters of them singletons. Sequenced sample: memory CD4+ T cells from PBMCs. Noted subset: CD45RA-negative fraction. The receptor source for this set is a man aged 18 to 35 in good health. Some clones in this sample may be carry-over from other donors' samples.

The J gene is TRBJ1-2, the V gene TRBV23-1, with TRBD1 identical over 8 bases. TRBV23-1 qualifies as an ORF whose function is uncertain. V was pared by 5 bases and J by 8 bases, with 7 bases of the junction left unmatched. This CDR3 has 13 residues. In nucleotides, the CDR3 is TGCGCCAGCAGTATCAGGGGGCGCAAGGGCTACACCTTC. This codes for CASSIRGRKGYTF.

This clone came up many times. The chain couples TRBV11-2 to TRBJ2-5; D call uncertain. V lost 3 bases, J lost 5 bases, and 7 bases lay in between. This CDR3 is built from 12 residues. Germline CDR1 is SGHAT and CDR2 is FQNNGV. CDR3 sequence: CASSFAWETQYF. The DNA of the CDR3 is TGTGCCAGCAGCTTTGCTTGGGAGACCCAGTACTTC.

This clone turned up a few times. The CDR3 sequence: CASSLDDRRRNQPQHF. As DNA, the CDR3 is TGTGCCAGCAGCTTGGATGATAGGCGGAGGAACCAGCCCCAGCATTTT. This sequence joins TRBV5-6 and TRBJ1-5; D not resolved. Trimming pared 0 bases from V and 7 bases from J, leaving 17 bases between. Germline V gives CDR1 SGHDT, CDR2 YYEEEE. The CDR3 consists of 16 residues.

The CDR3 bases are TGTGCCTGGAGCCCTTTGCAGGGTGGGTACGAGCAGTACTTC. Protein: CAWSPLQGGYEQYF. The chain recombines TRBV30 with TRBJ2-7; TRBD1 might be the D (5 bases). Trimming left V 3 bases short and J 4 bases short, with 16 bases between. This CDR3 is 14 amino acids long. CDR1 is GTSNPN, CDR2 SVGIG, per germline (reference sequence).

The chain employs TRBV9 and TRBJ1-3, with D possibly TRBD1 on 5 matching bases. The germline V and J ends were trimmed by 3 bases and 0 bases, with 16 bases remaining between them. The CDR3 covers 17 residues. Germline CDR1 is SGDLS and CDR2 is YYNGEE. CDR3 sequence (DNA): TGTGCCAGCAGCGCATCGGGACTCCGGAGCTCTGGAAACACCATATATTTT. Its protein is CASSASGLRSSGNTIYF.

This clone has more than one count but fewer than ten. This same CDR3 is encoded by further DNA sequences in the sample. The chain couples TRBV5-6 to TRBJ1-4, with D unresolved. CDR3 size: 16 residues. Germline CDR1 and CDR2: SGHDT and YYEEEE. Trimming removed 0 bases from V and 0 bases from J, with 9 bases in between. CDR3 DNA: TGTGCCAGCAGCTTGGCCGGAGCCGCAACTAATGAAAAACTGTTTTTT. Protein product: CASSLAGAATNEKLFF. Complete variable domain (other parts from reference TRBV5-6 and TRBJ1-4): DAGVTQSPTHLIKTRGQQVTLRCSPKSGHDTVSWYQQALGQGPQFIFQYYEEEERQRGNFPDRFSGHQFPNYSSELNVNALLLGDSALYLCASSLAGAATNEKLFFGSGTQLSVL.

The genes are TRBV10-2 and TRBJ1-1; D is uncertain. CDR1 is WSHSY, CDR2 SAAADI, per germline. V lost 8 bases and J lost 0, with 7 bases in between. CDR3 length: 12 amino acids. CDR3 bases: TGCGCCAGCTACCGGTTGAACACTGAAGCTTTCTTT. This encodes CASYRLNTEAFF.

This clone has just a few counts. V usage is TRBV18 and J usage is TRBJ2-1; D tentatively reads TRBD1 or TRBD2 (5 bases each). Trimming took 6 bases from V and 4 from J, leaving 22 bases between them. The CDR3 covers 17 residues. Germline lookup yields CDR1 KGHSH and CDR2 LQKENI. CDR3 DNA sequence: TGTGCCAGCTCGCCAAGGGGTGGCCTAGAGGGTTACAATGAGCAGTTCTTC. This sequence encodes CASSPRGGLEGYNEQFF.

This clone was counted a single time. The gene calls are TRBV4-3 and TRBJ1-4, with D possibly TRBD1 on 5 matching bases. The V and J ends lost 1 base and 7 bases respectively, with 16 bases between them. Germline V gene sequence: CDR1 LGHNA, CDR2 YSLEER. The CDR3 contains 16 residues. The CDR3 nucleotides read TGCGCCAGCAGCCAAGGGGGGGGTCATTCGTCTGAAAAACTGTTTTTT. It is translated as CASSQGGGHSSEKLFF.

The CDR3 is CASSLVGGNTDTQYF. The CDR3 DNA reads as TGCGCCAGCAGCTTGGTAGGGGGGAACACAGATACGCAGTATTTT. The chain uses TRBV5-1 and TRBJ2-3; D possibly matches TRBD1 or TRBD2 (6 bases each). The CDR3 totals 15 residues. Trimming pared 0 bases from V and 2 bases from J, leaving 10 bases between. Germline V gene lookup returns CDR1 SGHRS and CDR2 YFSETQ. Full variable domain (rest looked up from reference TRBV5-1 and TRBJ2-3): KAGVTQTPRYLIKTRGQQVTLSCSPISGHRSVSWYQQTPGQGLQFLFEYFSETQRNKGNFPGRFSGRQFSNSRSEMNVSTLELGDSALYLCASSLVGGNTDTQYFGPGTRLTVL.

The rearrangement joins TRBV7-8 to TRBJ1-1; D not resolved. This CDR3 has 13 residues. Trimming pared 5 bases from V and 1 base from J, leaving 8 bases between. From germline, CDR1 is SGHVS and CDR2 FQNEAQ. CDR3 region: CASSAQPNTEAFF. CDR3 bases: TGTGCCAGCAGCGCACAGCCGAACACTGAAGCTTTCTTT.

In this sample, this clone turned up a few times. A much larger clonotype is one base distant, so this may be a read error. This rearrangement joins TRBV14 to TRBJ1-2, with TRBD1 matching over 7 bases. Germline-derived CDR1 and CDR2 are SGHDN and FVKESK. V was clipped by 4 bases and J by 2 bases; unmatched bases: 1. This CDR3 is built from 13 residues. The CDR3 DNA reads as TGTGCCAGCAGCCCGGACAGGAACTATGGCTACACCTTC. Translation: CASSPDRNYGYTF.

In this sample, this clone turned up many times. V usage is TRBV2 and J usage is TRBJ1-3, with no clear D. Germline CDR1 and CDR2: SNHLY and FYNNEI. The CDR3 sequence is 17 residues long. Trimming shortened V by 3 bases and J by 2 bases, and 17 bases separated the two germline ends. The DNA for the CDR3 is TGTGCCAGCAGTGACCGCCGTTTGTCCGCGACTGGAAACACCATATATTTT. Translating gives CASSDRRLSATGNTIYF.

This chain uses TRBV7-8 with TRBJ1-2, with unresolved D. Germline CDR1 and CDR2: SGHVS and FQNEAQ. The CDR3 is 17 residues long. V lost 4 bases and J 5 bases, leaving 23 bases between the germline ends. This CDR3 reads CASSSGIREAEMYGYTF. In nucleotides, the CDR3 is TGTGCCAGCAGCTCAGGTATTCGTGAGGCGGAGATGTATGGCTACACCTTC.

This clone was counted many times. This chain joins TRBV2 and TRBJ1-5, with D hard to call. The CDR3 is made up of 14 amino acids. Per the germline V gene, CDR1 is SNHLY and CDR2 is FYNNEI. V was shortened by 11 bases and J by 2 bases, with 16 bases between the two germline ends. CDR3 region: CASNPTWGNQPQHF. The CDR3 DNA reads TGTGCCTCCAACCCCACTTGGGGCAATCAGCCCCAGCATTTT. Based on the CDR3 plus reference TRBV2 and TRBJ1-5, the full variable domain is EPEVTQTPSHQVTQMGQEVILRCVPISNHLYFYWYRQILGQKVEFLVSFYNNEISEKSEIFDDQFSVERPDGSNFTLKIRSTKLEDSAMYFCASNPTWGNQPQHFGDGTRLSIL.

This chain uses TRBV7-9 with TRBJ2-3; D gene unclear. Trimming pared 5 bases from V and 2 bases from J, leaving 11 bases between. Germline values: CDR1 SEHNR, CDR2 FQNEAQ (reference sequence). The CDR3 consists of 14 residues. CDR3 bases: TGTGCCAGCAGCCCCGGGTCTAACACAGATACGCAGTATTTT. It specifies CASSPGSNTDTQYF.

The count of this clone is one. The chain is built from TRBV18 and TRBJ2-6, with 12 bases that match TRBD1. The CDR3 is made up of 20 amino acids. CDR1 is KGHSH, CDR2 LQKENI, per germline. Trimming removed 3 bases from V and 2 bases from J; junction bases left unmatched: 11. The CDR3 bases are TGTGCCAGCTCACCCTCAGGATCTGGGACAGGGGGCGCTGGGGCCAACGTCCTGACTTTC. This encodes CASSPSGSGTGGAGANVLTF. Using reference TRBV18 and TRBJ2-6 for the parts outside the CDR3, the full variable domain is NAGVMQNPRHLVRRRGQEARLRCSPMKGHSHVYWYRQLPEEGLKFMVYLQKENIIDESGMPKERFSAEFPKEGPSILRIQQVVRGDSAAYFCASSPSGSGTGGAGANVLTFGAGSRLTVL.

As for this clone: This could be a read error, since a much larger clone is one nucleotide away. The chain has TRBV7-9 and TRBJ2-3, with 13 bases lining up with TRBD2. The CDR3 totals 15 residues. Germline loops: CDR1 SEHNR, CDR2 FQNEAQ (reference sequence). Losses at the gene ends were 4 bases for V and 3 bases for J; bases not matched to a gene: 1. CDR3 residues: CASSWTSGSTDTQYF. CDR3 DNA: TGTGCCAGCAGCTGGACTAGCGGGAGTACAGATACGCAGTATTTT. Using reference TRBV7-9 and TRBJ2-3 for the parts outside the CDR3, the full variable domain is DTGVSQNPRHKITKRGQNVTFRCDPISEHNRLYWYRQTLGQGPEFLTYFQNEAQLEKSRLLSDRFSAERPKGSFSTLEIQRTEQGDSAMYLCASSWTSGSTDTQYFGPGTRLTVL.